These 10 T cell receptor beta chains came from one sample sequenced in a study of HIV-infected patients and healthy controls. One entry per CDR3 protein, called by TCRdb with MiXCR from the 5' RACE reads. This table has over 55,000 distinct CDR3 sequences, roughly a sixth appearing once. The material sequenced was CD4+ T cells from blood. These receptors all come from a human donor in good health.

The CDR3 coding sequence is TGTGCCAGCAGCCTGCCGGGACAGGATAACTATGGCTACACCTTC. Protein: CASSLPGQDNYGYTF. The rearrangement joins TRBV5-6 to TRBJ1-2; 8 nucleotides agree with TRBD1. This CDR3 has 15 residues. Losses at the gene ends were 4 bases for V and 1 base for J; bases not matched to a gene: 6. Per the germline V gene, CDR1 is SGHDT and CDR2 is YYEEEE. The variable domain in full, with the rest retrieved from reference TRBV5-6 and TRBJ1-2, is DAGVTQSPTHLIKTRGQQVTLRCSPKSGHDTVSWYQQALGQGPQFIFQYYEEEERQRGNFPDRFSGHQFPNYSSELNVNALLLGDSALYLCASSLPGQDNYGYTFGSGTRLTVV.

The gene calls are TRBV4-3 and TRBJ1-3; TRBD1 aligns across 7 bases. J lost 7 bases, V lost 4 bases, and 7 bases had no gene match. The CDR3 covers 14 residues. Germline lookup yields CDR1 LGHNA and CDR2 YSLEER. The CDR3 bases are TGCGCCAGCAGCCCGGGAGGGGGCCCCAACACCATATATTTT. It yields the protein CASSPGGGPNTIYF.

This clonotype was detected a few times. J is TRBJ2-1 and V is TRBV13; a weak D match, TRBD2 (5 bases). V gave up 3 bases and J gave up 4 bases, with 16 bases separating them. This CDR3 is built from 16 residues. Per the germline V gene, CDR1 is PRHDT and CDR2 is FYEKMQ (reference sequence). The CDR3 region has the DNA TGTGCCAGCAGCTTCGACTTAGGGCGGGTATACAATGAGCAGTTCTTC. Its translation: CASSFDLGRVYNEQFF.

The rearrangement uses TRBV6-2 or TRBV6-3 and TRBJ2-1; D possibly matches TRBD1 or TRBD2 (5 bases each). Germline V gene data show CDR1 as MNHEY and CDR2 as SVGEGT. V was trimmed by 7 bases and J by 14 bases, leaving 18 bases between them. The CDR3 is 12 residues long. The CDR3 DNA is TGTGCCAGCAAGGAAGGGACCCGTAGAGAGTTCTTC. This codes for CASKEGTRREFF.

There are a few counts of this clonotype. J is TRBJ2-2 and V is TRBV24-1; 9 positions match TRBD1. The germline V gene has CDR1 KGHDR and CDR2 SFDVKD. The V and J ends lost 7 bases and 3 bases, in that order; junction bases with no gene match: 5. The CDR3 is 15 amino acids. The CDR3 protein is CATRQGAVHTGELFF. The CDR3 bases are TGTGCCACCAGACAGGGGGCAGTTCACACCGGGGAGCTGTTTTTT.

Many counts were recorded for this clonotype. The chain's CDR3 is CSAAGWASTDTQYF. CDR3 in DNA: TGCAGCGCCGCGGGGTGGGCTAGCACAGATACGCAGTATTTT. This chain links TRBV29-1 with TRBJ2-3; D is perhaps TRBD2 (6 bases). The CDR3 spans 14 residues. Trimming shortened V by 7 bases and J by 0 bases, and 14 bases separated the two germline ends. The germline V gene encodes CDR1 SQVTM and CDR2 ANQGSEA.

The chain uses TRBV7-2 and TRBJ2-1, with TRBD2 matching 7 bases. This CDR3 is 15 amino acids long. CDR1 and CDR2 (germline): SGHTA, FQGNSA. J was trimmed by 9 bases and V by 5 bases; bases with no gene match: 13. The CDR3 DNA follows: TGTGCCAGCAGCCACGAGGGACTTCCGGGAGGTGAGCAGTTCTTC. Translation: CASSHEGLPGGEQFF.

In this sample, this clonotype turned up a few times. The chain combines TRBV18 with TRBJ1-6, with 9 bases fitting TRBD1. The junction had 13 bases not matched to a gene; V was cut back by 1 base and J by 0 bases. This CDR3 spans 21 amino acids. Per germline, CDR1 KGHSH and CDR2 LQKENI. CDR3 loop: CASSPQLTGGPLSSYNSPLHF. Here the CDR3 DNA reads TGTGCCAGCTCACCACAACTAACAGGGGGCCCTCTGAGCTCCTATAATTCACCCCTCCACTTT.

In its sample, this clonotype was seen many times. The chain uses TRBV7-3 and TRBJ1-1, with D maybe TRBD1 (5 bases). Germline V gives CDR1 SGHTA, CDR2 FQGTGA. This CDR3 has 14 amino acids. V dropped 5 bases and J dropped 1 base, with 11 bases sitting between them. The CDR3 sequence: CASSPGGKNTEAFF. For the CDR3, the DNA is TGTGCCAGCAGCCCCGGGGGGAAGAACACTGAAGCTTTCTTT.

This chain links TRBV15 with TRBJ2-4; 8 positions agree with TRBD2. J lost 2 bases, V lost 0 bases, and 9 bases had no gene match. Germline V lookup: CDR1 LNHNV, CDR2 YYDKDF (reference sequence). The CDR3 covers 18 residues. The CDR3 loop is CATSRDQGLERSKNIQYF. Written as DNA, the CDR3 is TGTGCCACCAGCAGAGATCAGGGACTAGAGAGGTCCAAAAACATTCAGTACTTC.